These 14 T cell receptor beta chains originate from one sample sequenced in a study of CD8 T cells in ankylosing spondylitis. TCRdb analysed the 5' RACE reads with MiXCR anew, one entry per CDR3 protein. In the table there are 250,000 to 300,000 distinct CDR3 sequences, about 20% of which are singletons. Sample: blood, either unsorted or a sorted T cell fraction (not recorded which). Receptors originate from a male donor with ankylosing spondylitis or in good health (not recorded which).

Ten or more counts support this clonotype. The J gene is TRBJ2-1, the V gene TRBV5-6; 8 bases fit TRBD1. Germline V gives CDR1 SGHDT, CDR2 YYEEEE. This CDR3 region has 14 residues. V was clipped by 2 bases and J by 5 bases; unmatched bases: 3. CDR3 DNA sequence: TGTGCCAGCAGCTTTGGGACAGGTCACAATGAGCAGTTCTTC. Protein product: CASSFGTGHNEQFF. Full variable domain (missing parts from reference TRBV5-6 and TRBJ2-1): DAGVTQSPTHLIKTRGQQVTLRCSPKSGHDTVSWYQQALGQGPQFIFQYYEEEERQRGNFPDRFSGHQFPNYSSELNVNALLLGDSALYLCASSFGTGHNEQFFGPGTRLTVL.

The gene calls are TRBV7-9 and TRBJ2-3, with 9 bases identical to TRBD1. The germline V gene has CDR1 SEHNR and CDR2 FQNEAQ (reference sequence). V gave up 5 bases and J gave up 0 bases; unmatched junction bases: 6. The CDR3 totals 16 residues. CDR3 in amino acids: CASSQTGGKSTDTQYF. The CDR3 DNA follows: TGTGCCAGCAGCCAGACAGGGGGTAAGAGCACAGATACGCAGTATTTT.

The chain couples TRBV4-2 to TRBJ2-1, with D possibly matching TRBD1 (5 bases). Germline lookup yields CDR1 LGHNA and CDR2 YNFKEQ. Trimming removed 4 bases at V and 7 bases at J, with 23 bases between. This CDR3 has 17 amino acids. The CDR3 region has the DNA TGTGCCAGCAGCCGCACCCCGGGTCTAGGGGTGACTAATGAGCAGTTCTTC. Translating it yields CASSRTPGLGVTNEQFF.

The chain employs TRBV10-3 and TRBJ2-1, with D possibly being TRBD1 or TRBD2 (5 bases each). This CDR3 contains 15 residues. Germline-derived CDR1 and CDR2 are ENHRY and SYGVKD. The V gene lost 1 base and the J gene lost 4 bases, with 11 bases spanning the gap. The CDR3 loop is CAISEFRDPYNEQFF. In DNA, the CDR3 is TGTGCCATCAGTGAGTTCAGGGACCCTTACAATGAGCAGTTCTTC.

The J gene is TRBJ2-5, the V gene TRBV4-1; a weak D match, TRBD1 (6 bases). The germline V and J ends were trimmed by 0 bases and 3 bases, with 11 bases remaining between them. The CDR3 sequence is 15 residues long. Germline CDR1 reads MGHRA; CDR2 reads YSYEKL. CDR3 in DNA: TGCGCCAGCAGCCAAGATCGTGCAGGGGAAGAGACCCAGTACTTC. Its protein product is CASSQDRAGEETQYF.

At least ten counts were recorded for this clonotype. The chain couples TRBV12-3 or TRBV12-4 to TRBJ2-5, with TRBD1 matching over 8 bases. V shed 6 bases and J 2 bases; nucleotides not matched to a gene: 5. The CDR3 is 14 residues long. CDR3 loop: CASSTGQGQETQYF. CDR3 DNA: TGTGCCAGCAGCACCGGACAGGGACAAGAGACCCAGTACTTC.

This clonotype was seen a few times. The chain combines TRBV6-1 with TRBJ1-1; 10 nucleotides line up with TRBD1. The CDR3 loop spans 15 amino acids. Looked up from germline, CDR1 is MNHNS and CDR2 is SASEGT. V shed 6 bases and J 4 bases; nucleotides not matched to a gene: 8. As DNA, the CDR3 is TGTGCCAGCAGGGCTGCCCGGACAGGGGGCACTGAAGCTTTCTTT. The encoded protein is CASRAARTGGTEAFF.

This clonotype showed up just a few times. The chain uses TRBV3-1 and TRBJ2-1; TRBD2 matches at 10 bases. The CDR3 contains 16 residues. V lost 1 base, J lost 3 bases, and 3 bases stayed unmatched. Germline V CDR1 and CDR2: LGHDT, YNNKEL (reference sequence). DNA of the CDR3: TGTGCCAGCAGCCAAGCTCGGACTAGCGGCTACAATGAGCAGTTCTTC. Translating it yields CASSQARTSGYNEQFF.

The rearrangement uses TRBV12-3 or TRBV12-4 and TRBJ2-2; no reliable D call. Trimming cost V 1 base and J 4 bases, with 7 bases left between them. CDR3 length: 14 amino acids. The CDR3 here is CASSLESSTGELFF. In DNA form, the CDR3 reads TGTGCCAGCAGTTTAGAAAGTAGCACCGGGGAGCTGTTTTTT.

The chain couples TRBV3-1 to TRBJ2-1; maybe TRBD2 (6 bases). The length of the CDR3 is 16 residues. Germline values: CDR1 LGHDT, CDR2 YNNKEL (reference sequence). Trimming took off 4 bases at V and 7 bases at J, with 20 bases between the two ends. As DNA, the CDR3 is TGTGCCAGCAGCCTCGGAATTCGGGAGTTAGGTAATGAGCAGTTCTTC. Translation: CASSLGIRELGNEQFF.

About this clonotype: It may be a read error: a sequence one base away is much more abundant. V and J are TRBV27 and TRBJ2-1; D is ambiguous. Germline assignment: CDR1 MNHEY and CDR2 SMNVEV (reference sequence). The CDR3 runs to 13 residues. The CDR3: CASMSSSYDEQFF. The CDR3 nucleotides are TGTGCCAGCATGTCCAGCTCCTACGATGAGCAGTTCTTC.

This clonotype was detected ten times or more. The chain is built from TRBV7-9 and TRBJ2-1; D possibly uses TRBD1 or TRBD2 (5 bases each). V lost 2 bases and J lost 0, with 8 bases in between. Germline V gives CDR1 SEHNR, CDR2 FQNEAQ (reference sequence). This CDR3 comprises 15 residues. The CDR3 is CASSLWGSSYNEQFF. The CDR3 DNA reads TGTGCCAGCAGCTTATGGGGGAGCTCCTACAATGAGCAGTTCTTC.

The chain is built from TRBV30 and TRBJ2-7; D not resolved. The germline V gene has CDR1 GTSNPN and CDR2 SVGIG (reference sequence). The CDR3 spans 11 residues. Trimming shortened V by 0 bases and J by 3 bases, and 3 bases separated the two germline ends. The CDR3 region has the DNA TGTGCCTGGAGTGTAAACTACGAGCAGTACTTC. Residues: CAWSVNYEQYF.

The chain employs TRBV12-3 or TRBV12-4 and TRBJ2-3; D uncertain. V lost 7 bases, J lost 4 bases, and 18 bases lay in between. This CDR3 spans 15 amino acids. The CDR3 spells CASKSWLSQPDTQYF. The CDR3 nucleotides read TGTGCCAGCAAATCATGGTTAAGCCAGCCAGATACGCAGTATTTT.